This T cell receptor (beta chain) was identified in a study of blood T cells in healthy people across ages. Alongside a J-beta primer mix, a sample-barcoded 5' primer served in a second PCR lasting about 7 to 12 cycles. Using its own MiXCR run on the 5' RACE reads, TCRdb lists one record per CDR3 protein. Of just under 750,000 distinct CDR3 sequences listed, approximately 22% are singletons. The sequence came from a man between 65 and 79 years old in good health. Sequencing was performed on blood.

CDR3 sequence (DNA): TGTGCCATCAGTGTGGGTGGGGGAGCAGATACGCAGTATTTT. It encodes CAISVGGGADTQYF. V usage is TRBV10-3 and J usage is TRBJ2-3; D possibly matches TRBD1 or TRBD2 (5 bases each). The CDR3 runs to 14 residues. The germline V gene has CDR1 ENHRY and CDR2 SYGVKD. The V gene lost 4 bases and the J gene lost 4 bases, with 12 bases spanning the gap.